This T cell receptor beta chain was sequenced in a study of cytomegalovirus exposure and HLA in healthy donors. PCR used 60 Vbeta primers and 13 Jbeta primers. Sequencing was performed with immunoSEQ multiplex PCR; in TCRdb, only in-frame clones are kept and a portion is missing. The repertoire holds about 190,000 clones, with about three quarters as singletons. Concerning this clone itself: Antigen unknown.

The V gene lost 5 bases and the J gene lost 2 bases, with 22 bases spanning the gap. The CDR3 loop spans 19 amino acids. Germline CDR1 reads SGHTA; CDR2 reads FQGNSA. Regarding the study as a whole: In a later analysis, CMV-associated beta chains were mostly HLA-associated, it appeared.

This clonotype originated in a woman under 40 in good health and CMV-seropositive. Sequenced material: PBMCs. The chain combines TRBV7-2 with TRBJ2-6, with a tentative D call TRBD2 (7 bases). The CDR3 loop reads CASSPRSGGGDPGANVLTF. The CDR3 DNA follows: TGTGCCAGCAGCCCGAGGTCGGGGGGCGGCGATCCTGGGGCCAACGTCCTGACTTTC.